Here is one TCR beta chain with its context. This sample stems from a study of T cell changes during pregnancy in multiple sclerosis. Germline V gives CDR1 SQVTM, CDR2 ANQGSEA. CDR3 length: 16 residues. V lost 1 base to trimming and J lost 0 bases; unmatched junction nucleotides: 5. This table comes from immunoSEQ multiplex PCR, and its TCRdb copy is limited to in-frame clones, with some not included. The data show about 42,000 clones, with around 84% seen just once and about 0.6% held by the top ten. The source is a female donor with multiple sclerosis, enrolled in a pregnancy study. V is TRBV29-1 and J is TRBJ2-1, with 8 positions matching TRBD2. This specimen consisted of CD4+ T cells from peripheral blood mononuclear cells, obtained before pregnancy. CDR3 residues: CSVEGPAGGSYNEQFF. CDR3 bases: TGCAGCGTTGAAGGCCCCGCGGGGGGCTCCTACAATGAGCAGTTCTTC.